The clone carrying this T cell receptor beta chain was detected a few times. The target antigen is unknown. V lost 4 bases to trimming and J lost 4 bases, with 14 bases between them. Germline CDR1 and CDR2: SQVTM and ANQGSEA. CDR3 length: 13 residues. This sample was taken from a study of persistence of HIV-infected CD4 T cells. The wider study: The sample holds CD4+ T cells responsive to CMV or HIV-1 Gag. Broader study findings: CMV- and Gag-responding cells had lower TCRbeta richness than CD3/CD28-responding cells. Degenerate expanded CDR3beta sequences were enriched among CMV- and Gag-responding cells.

This was the immunoSEQ version 4 assay in survey mode. Some clones are missing from TCRdb's copy, which holds only in-frame ones; the method was immunoSEQ multiplex PCR. This repertoire shows tens of thousands of clones, just under 75% found once; its top ten account for around 1.7%. Cells were stimulated with overlapping HIV-1 Gag 15-mer peptides. Memory cells lacking CD40L and CD69 with high CD45RO were sorted. The chain recombines TRBV29-1 with TRBJ2-7; D possibly matches TRBD1 or TRBD2 (5 bases each). The origin of this receptor is an adult man with HIV who was CMV-seropositive. The sample was CD4+ T cells sorted from PBMCs after roughly 18-hour stimulation, taken from a patient who received antiretroviral therapy. The CDR3 is CSVVGQGDYEQYF. In DNA form, the CDR3 reads TGCAGCGTTGTAGGGCAGGGAGATTACGAGCAGTACTTC.